The clone carrying this T cell receptor (beta chain) was detected a few times. As yet, its antigen is unknown. This record belongs to a study of CD8 T cell repertoires and HIV-1 epitope variants. Study-level background: Tested: three Gag epitope families, Nef HW9 and YT9.

V gave up 1 base and J gave up 5 bases, with 12 bases separating them. The length of the CDR3 is 14 residues. The germline V gene encodes CDR1 SGHAT and CDR2 FQDESV (reference sequence). Profiled with immunoSEQ multiplex PCR; TCRdb holds only in-frame clones, not every one. The repertoire holds about 5,600 clones, with 50% to 75% as singletons. The V call is TRBV11-1, the J call TRBJ2-7; D might be TRBD1 or TRBD2, each matching 5 bases. This receptor was taken from a male donor with HIV. Sequenced: cultured CD8+ T cells derived from PBMCs. CDR3 protein: CASSLVPGANEQYF. The DNA for the CDR3 is TGTGCCAGCAGCTTAGTCCCCGGGGCCAACGAGCAGTACTTC.